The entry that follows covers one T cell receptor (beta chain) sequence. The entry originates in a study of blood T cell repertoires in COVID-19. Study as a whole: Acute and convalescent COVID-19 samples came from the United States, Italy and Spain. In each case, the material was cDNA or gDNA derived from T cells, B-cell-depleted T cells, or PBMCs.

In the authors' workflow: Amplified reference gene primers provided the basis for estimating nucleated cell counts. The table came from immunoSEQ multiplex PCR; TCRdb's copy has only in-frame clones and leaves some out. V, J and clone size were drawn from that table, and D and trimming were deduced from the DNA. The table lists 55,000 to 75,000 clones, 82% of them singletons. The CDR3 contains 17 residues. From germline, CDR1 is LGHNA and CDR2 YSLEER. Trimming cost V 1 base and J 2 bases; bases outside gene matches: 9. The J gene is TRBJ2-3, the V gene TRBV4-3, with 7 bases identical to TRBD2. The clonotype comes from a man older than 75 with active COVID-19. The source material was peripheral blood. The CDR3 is CASSQARSSGTTDTQYF. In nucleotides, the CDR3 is TGCGCCAGCAGCCAAGCGCGCTCTAGCGGAACCACAGATACGCAGTATTTT.